A single sample gave rise to the 5 T cell receptor beta chains below, sequenced in a study of shared clonotypes between healthy human individuals. Positive CCR7 selection of CD45RO-negative cells yielded the naive CD8 cells, and terminally differentiated effector memory CD45RA+ cells were excluded. The assay was immunoSEQ multiplex PCR, and TCRdb's table has in-frame clones only and misses some. The sample lists 2 million or so clones, roughly 95% seen once, with 1.1% in the top ten. Sequences were obtained from naive CD8+ T cells sorted from blood. The receptor source for this set is a man between 18 and 35 years old in good health.

The V and J genes are TRBV28 and TRBJ2-3; a weak D match, TRBD2 (5 bases). V was shortened by 5 bases and J by 13 bases, with 16 bases between the two germline ends. Germline CDR1 and CDR2: MDHEN and SYDVKM. This CDR3 region has 12 residues. In nucleotides, the CDR3 is TGTGCCAGCAGTCACAACCGCGAGGGAGAGTATTTT. It encodes CASSHNREGEYF.

The V and J genes are TRBV19 and TRBJ1-2, with D possibly being TRBD1 (6 bases). CDR1 LNHDA and CDR2 SQIVND come from the germline V gene (reference sequence). V shed 5 bases and J shed 0 bases, with 13 bases lying between them. There are 15 residues in the CDR3. The chain's CDR3 is CASSHREAANYGYTF. CDR3 nucleotide sequence: TGTGCCAGTAGTCACAGGGAAGCGGCTAACTATGGCTACACCTTC. Full variable domain (remainder filled in from reference TRBV19 and TRBJ1-2): DGGITQSPKYLFRKEGQNVTLSCEQNLNHDAMYWYRQDPGQGLRLIYYSQIVNDFQKGDIAEGYSVSREKKESFPLTVTSAQKNPTAFYLCASSHREAANYGYTFGSGTRLTVV.

The chain combines TRBV7-9 with TRBJ2-5, with TRBD2 matching 9 bases. With 8 bases clipped from V and 2 bases from J, the junction kept 9 bases outside the gene matches. The CDR3 has 15 residues. The germline V gene has CDR1 SEHNR and CDR2 FQNEAQ (reference sequence). CDR3 nucleotide sequence: TGTGCCAGCTGCCGCGGGGGGGGAGAGCAAGAGACCCAGTACTTC. Its protein is CASCRGGGEQETQYF.

The V call is TRBV6-5, the J call TRBJ2-7, with TRBD2 identical over 12 bases. The trim removed 4 bases at V and 7 bases at J, leaving 8 bases unmatched. The CDR3 runs 15 residues. CDR1 and CDR2 (germline): MNHEY, SVGAGI. The CDR3 is CASSLPSGRAREQYF. The CDR3 DNA follows: TGTGCCAGCAGTTTACCTAGCGGGAGGGCCCGGGAGCAGTACTTC.

The chain combines TRBV25-1 with TRBJ2-5; D not resolved. The J call may be in error: the DNA end matches TRBJ2-7 better. Per the germline V gene, CDR1 is MGHDK and CDR2 is SYGVNS. The CDR3 has 13 residues. The CDR3 spells CASSEYEAYEQYF. CDR3 bases: TGTGCCAGCAGTGAATATGAAGCTTACGAGCAGTACTTC.